This is a list of T cell receptor beta chains from one sample in a study of T-cell reconstitution after alpha-beta-depleted transplantation in children. Each CDR3 protein is one row after TCRdb ran MiXCR on the PCR reads. The sample has hundreds of thousands of distinct CDR3 sequences, around 15% seen once. Sequencing used PBMCs, mostly from graft donor cells, obtained 360 days after TCRalphabeta/CD19-depleted stem cell transplant. The receptors were sampled from a boy in the first two years of life who had a stem cell transplant for Wiskott-Aldrich syndrome, so the T cells may come from the graft donor. CDR3s include the opening cysteine and the closing phenylalanine or tryptophan. D genes are given only for firm matches. Only part of the rows carry a size: once, few, many, or a class if the clone is expanded.

clone size | D gene | J gene | V gene | CDR3 DNA | CDR3 protein
- | - | TRBJ2-2 | TRBV4-1 | TGCGCCAGCAGCCAAGTGGGAGCTGGGGGTGTGGAGCTGTTTTTT | CASSQVGAGGVELFF
few | TRBD2 | TRBJ2-1 | TRBV5-1 | TGCGCCAGCAGCTTGGCCAGCGGGGGGGCGTCCTACAATGAGCAGTTCTTC | CASSLASGGASYNEQFF
- | - | TRBJ2-1 | TRBV14 | TGTGCCAGCAGCCAAGATGTGAACCCAGCGTTGAATGAGCAGTTCTTC | CASSQDVNPALNEQFF
few | - | TRBJ1-2 | TRBV11-2 | TGTGCCAGCAGCTTAGTACCTGGCTATGGCTACACCTTC | CASSLVPGYGYTF
few | TRBD1 | TRBJ2-5 | TRBV4-3 | TGCGCCAGCAGCCAAGAAAACAGGGGCGGGGAGACCCAGTACTTC | CASSQENRGGETQYF
few | TRBD2 | TRBJ2-4 | TRBV5-1 | TGCGCCAGCAGCTTGGGCGCGGGAGGGTACATTCAGTACTTC | CASSLGAGGYIQYF
- | - | TRBJ2-1 | TRBV7-9 | TGTGCCAGCAGCTTGATTCCGGGTGTAGAGTTCTTC | CASSLIPGVEFF
- | TRBD2 | TRBJ2-5 | TRBV5-1 | TGCGCCAGCAGCTCGGGACTAGTAAGCCAAGAGACCCAGTACTTC | CASSSGLVSQETQYF
many | - | TRBJ1-5 | TRBV2 | TGTGCCAGCAGGCGGGACAGCAATCAGCCCCAGCATTTT | CASRRDSNQPQHF
- | - | TRBJ1-2 | TRBV28 | TGTGCCAGCCGGCCGGGGACAAACTATGGCTACACCTTC | CASRPGTNYGYTF